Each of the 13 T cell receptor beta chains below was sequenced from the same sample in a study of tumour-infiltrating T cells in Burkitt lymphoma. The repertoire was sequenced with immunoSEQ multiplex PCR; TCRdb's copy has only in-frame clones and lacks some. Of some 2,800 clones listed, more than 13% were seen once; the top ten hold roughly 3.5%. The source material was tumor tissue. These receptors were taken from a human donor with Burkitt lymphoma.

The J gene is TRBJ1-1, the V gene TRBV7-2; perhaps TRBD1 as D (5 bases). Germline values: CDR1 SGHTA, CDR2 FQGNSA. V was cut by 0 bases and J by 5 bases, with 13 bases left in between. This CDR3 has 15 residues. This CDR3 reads CASSLAPDSGTEAFF. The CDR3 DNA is TGTGCCAGCAGCTTAGCGCCCGACTCAGGGACTGAAGCTTTCTTT.

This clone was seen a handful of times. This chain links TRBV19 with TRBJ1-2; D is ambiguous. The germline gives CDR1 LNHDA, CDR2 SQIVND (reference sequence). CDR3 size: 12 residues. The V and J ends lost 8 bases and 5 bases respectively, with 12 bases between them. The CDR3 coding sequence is TGTGCCAGTTCTCGGACGGTTTATGGCTACACCTTC. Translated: CASSRTVYGYTF.

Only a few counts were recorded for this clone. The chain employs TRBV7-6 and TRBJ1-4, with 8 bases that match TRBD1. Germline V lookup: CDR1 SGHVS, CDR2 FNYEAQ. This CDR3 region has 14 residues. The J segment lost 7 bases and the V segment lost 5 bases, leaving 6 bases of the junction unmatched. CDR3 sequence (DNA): TGTGCCAGCAGCCACCGGGACAGGCTTGAAAAACTGTTTTTT. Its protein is CASSHRDRLEKLFF.

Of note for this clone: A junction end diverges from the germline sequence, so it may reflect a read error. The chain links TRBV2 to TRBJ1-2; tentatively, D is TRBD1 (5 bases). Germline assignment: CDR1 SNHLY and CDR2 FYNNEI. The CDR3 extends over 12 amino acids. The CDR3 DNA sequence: TGTGCCAGCAGTCCCGCACAGGCCAGGGCGGCCTTC. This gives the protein CASSPAQARAAF.

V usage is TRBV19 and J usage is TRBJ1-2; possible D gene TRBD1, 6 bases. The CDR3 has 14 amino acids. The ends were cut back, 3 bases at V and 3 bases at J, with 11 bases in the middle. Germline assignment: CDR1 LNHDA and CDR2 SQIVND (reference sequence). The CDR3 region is CASSISDRYYGYTF. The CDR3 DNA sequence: TGTGCCAGTAGTATTTCTGACAGGTACTATGGCTACACCTTC.

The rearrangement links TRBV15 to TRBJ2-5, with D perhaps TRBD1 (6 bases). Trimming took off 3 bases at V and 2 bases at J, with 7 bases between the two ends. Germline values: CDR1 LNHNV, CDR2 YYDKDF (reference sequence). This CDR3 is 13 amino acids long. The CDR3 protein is CATSSRGQETQYF. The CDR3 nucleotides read TGTGCCACCAGCAGCAGGGGACAAGAGACCCAGTACTTC.

The CDR3 sequence: CASRAGQGDGYTF. In nucleotides, the CDR3 is TGTGCCAGTAGGGCGGGACAGGGGGACGGCTACACCTTC. The V and J genes are TRBV19 and TRBJ1-2; 11 nucleotides line up with TRBD1. V lost 6 bases to trimming and J lost 8 bases; unmatched junction nucleotides: 5. The CDR3 length is 13 residues. The germline gives CDR1 LNHDA, CDR2 SQIVND (reference sequence).

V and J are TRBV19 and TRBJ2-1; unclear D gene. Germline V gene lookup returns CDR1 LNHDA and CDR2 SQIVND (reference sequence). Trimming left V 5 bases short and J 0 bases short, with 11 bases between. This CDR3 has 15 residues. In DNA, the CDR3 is TGTGCCAGTAGTCTCTACTCCGGCTCCTACAATGAGCAGTTCTTC. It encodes CASSLYSGSYNEQFF.

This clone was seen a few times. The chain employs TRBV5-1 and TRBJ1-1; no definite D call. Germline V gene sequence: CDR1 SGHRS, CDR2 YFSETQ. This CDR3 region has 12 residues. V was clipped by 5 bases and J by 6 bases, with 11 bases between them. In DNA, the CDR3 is TGCGCCAGCAGTGGGGTTGAGGCTGAAGCTTTCTTT. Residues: CASSGVEAEAFF. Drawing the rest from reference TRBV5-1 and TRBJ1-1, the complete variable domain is KAGVTQTPRYLIKTRGQQVTLSCSPISGHRSVSWYQQTPGQGLQFLFEYFSETQRNKGNFPGRFSGRQFSNSRSEMNVSTLELGDSALYLCASSGVEAEAFFGQGTRLTVV.

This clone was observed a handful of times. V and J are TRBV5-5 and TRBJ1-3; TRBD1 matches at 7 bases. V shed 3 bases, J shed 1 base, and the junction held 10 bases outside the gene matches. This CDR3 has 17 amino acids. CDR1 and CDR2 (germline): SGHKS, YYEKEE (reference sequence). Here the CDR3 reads CASSSQTGLDSGNTIYF. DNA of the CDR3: TGTGCCAGCAGCTCCCAGACAGGGCTAGATTCTGGAAACACCATATATTTT. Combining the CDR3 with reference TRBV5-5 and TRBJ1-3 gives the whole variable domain DAGVTQSPTHLIKTRGQQVTLRCSPISGHKSVSWYQQVLGQGPQFIFQYYEKEERGRGNFPDRFSARQFPNYSSELNVNALLLGDSALYLCASSSQTGLDSGNTIYFGEGSWLTVV.

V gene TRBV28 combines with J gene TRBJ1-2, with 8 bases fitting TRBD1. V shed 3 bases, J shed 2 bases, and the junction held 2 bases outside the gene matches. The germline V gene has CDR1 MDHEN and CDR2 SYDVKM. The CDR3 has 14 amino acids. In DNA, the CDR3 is TGTGCCAGCAGTTTCGGGGACAGGAACTATGGCTACACCTTC. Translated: CASSFGDRNYGYTF.

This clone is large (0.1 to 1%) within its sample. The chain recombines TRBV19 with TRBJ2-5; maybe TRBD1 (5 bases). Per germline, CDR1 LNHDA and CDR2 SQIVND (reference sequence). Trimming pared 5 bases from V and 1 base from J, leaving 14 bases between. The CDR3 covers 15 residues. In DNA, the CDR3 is TGTGCCAGTAGTCAGTTCCCGACAGCCCAAGAGACCCAGTACTTC. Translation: CASSQFPTAQETQYF.

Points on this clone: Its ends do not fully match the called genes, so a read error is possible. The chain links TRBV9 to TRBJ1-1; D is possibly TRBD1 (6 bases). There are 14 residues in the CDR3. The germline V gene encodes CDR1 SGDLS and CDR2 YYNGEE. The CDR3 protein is CASSPRGAKTEVFF. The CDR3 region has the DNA TGTGCCAGCAGCCCGCGGGGGGCAAAGACTGAAGTTTTCTTT.